This is a list of T cell receptor beta chains from one sample in a study of blood T cell repertoires in COVID-19. The assay was immunoSEQ multiplex PCR, and TCRdb's table has in-frame clones only and misses some. This sample has roughly 380,000 clones; more than 75% occur once, and the top ten carry just under 3%. Sequenced: PBMCs or T cells enriched from blood (not recorded which). Every receptor here comes from a woman younger than 45 who had recovered from COVID-19. Each CDR3 is given with its conserved first and last residue. The D gene is left open where the match is weak. Some rows mark clone size as missing; the rest say once, few, many or name a class of expanded clone.

D | J | size | V | DNA | CDR3
TRBD2 | TRBJ2-7 | . | TRBV11-2 | TGTGCCAGCAGCCACCCAGCGGGGGGATACGAGCAGTACTTC | CASSHPAGGYEQYF
TRBD1 | TRBJ2-2 | . | TRBV2 | TGTGCCAGCAGAGAACAGGGGTACACCGGGGAGCTGTTTTTT | CASREQGYTGELFF
TRBD2 | TRBJ2-7 | . | TRBV3-1/TRBV3-2 | TGTGCCAGCAGTGCGAGCGGGGTTCCCTACGAGCAGTACTTC | CASSASGVPYEQYF
. | TRBJ1-1 | . | TRBV5-1 | TGCGCCAGCAGCTTGGCCGACGGGGGCACTGAAGCTTTCTTT | CASSLADGGTEAFF
TRBD2 | TRBJ2-1 | . | TRBV10-3 | TGTGCCATCAGTGAGTCGAAGGGACTAGCGGATGATGAGCAGTTCTTC | CAISESKGLADDEQFF
TRBD1 | TRBJ2-7 | once | TRBV11-1 | TGTGCCAGCAGCTCTAGGACAGGGCGGATGGCCTACGAGCAGTACTTC | CASSSRTGRMAYEQYF
TRBD2 | TRBJ2-3 | . | TRBV15 | TGTGCCACCAGTGGACTAGCGTTCACAGATACGCAGTATTTT | CATSGLAFTDTQYF
. | TRBJ2-5 | . | TRBV19 | TGTGCCACTCGGGGGCAAGAGACCCAGTACTTC | CATRGQETQYF
TRBD1 | TRBJ1-2 | . | TRBV5-6 | TGTGCCAGCAGCTTGGGGGGCCAGGGGGCTGGTGGCTACACCTTC | CASSLGGQGAGGYTF
TRBD1 | TRBJ1-2 | . | TRBV11-2 | TGTGCCAGCAGCCCCCACGAGATGACAGGGACCCTTATCTATGGCTACACCTTC | CASSPHEMTGTLIYGYTF
. | TRBJ1-2 | . | TRBV19 | TGTGCCAGTAGGGACAGAGCTAACTATGGCTACACCTTC | CASRDRANYGYTF
. | TRBJ2-7 | . | TRBV9 | TGTGCCAGCAGCGTAGGTGGGCAGGGCTACGAGCAGTACTTC | CASSVGGQGYEQYF
. | TRBJ1-5 | . | TRBV30 | TGTGCCTGGAGTGTAACAGGGATGGGCAATCAGCCCCAGCATTTT | CAWSVTGMGNQPQHF
. | TRBJ2-3 | . | TRBV6-5 | TGTGCCAGCAGCCCCAGGGGCCCAGATACGCAGTATTTT | CASSPRGPDTQYF
TRBD1 | TRBJ2-7 | . | TRBV27 | TGTGCCAGCAGTTTACTGGGACAGGGGAACTACGAGCAGTACTTC | CASSLLGQGNYEQYF
. | TRBJ1-1 | . | TRBV3-1/TRBV3-2 | TGTGCCAGCAGCCAAGAGGCAGGGAAGGCTGAAGCTTTCTTT | CASSQEAGKAEAFF
TRBD1 | TRBJ2-1 | . | TRBV7-2 | TGTGCCAGCAGCAAGGACAGGGGAGGCAATGAGCAGTTCTTC | CASSKDRGGNEQFF
TRBD2 | TRBJ2-3 | . | TRBV7-6 | TGTGCCAGCAGCTTCCGACTAGCGGGGGACACAGATACGCAGTATTTT | CASSFRLAGDTDTQYF
TRBD1 | TRBJ2-1 | . | TRBV4-1 | TGCGCCAGCAGCCACTTTCCCGGGACAGGGGATGAGCAGTTCTTC | CASSHFPGTGDEQFF
. | TRBJ2-2 | . | TRBV7-8 | TGTGCCAGCAGCCCTTCGAACACCGGGGAGCTGTTTTTT | CASSPSNTGELFF